This T cell receptor beta chain was retrieved from a study of shared clonotypes between healthy human individuals. The wider study: Three plates each covered CD4 naive and memory; CD8 naive two, CD8 memory one.

This clone was observed once. Clones were read by immunoSEQ multiplex PCR, and TCRdb kept only the in-frame ones, dropping some. The sample lists 950,000 to 1,100,000 clones, around 74% seen once, with approximately 1.5% in the top ten. V was cut by 9 bases and J by 2 bases, with 15 bases left in between. Germline loops: CDR1 SGHDT, CDR2 YYEEEE. This CDR3 contains 13 residues. The sample was memory CD4+ T cells sorted from blood. Subset of the sample: CD45RA-negative fraction. The sequence was obtained from a man aged 18 to 35 in good health. This chain joins TRBV5-6 and TRBJ2-7; possible D gene TRBD1, 6 bases. CDR3 bases: TGTGCCACCAAAACTCAGGGGCCCTACGAGCAGTACTTC. Its protein product is CATKTQGPYEQYF.